This TCR beta chain was sequenced for a study of PD-1 blockade in mismatch repair-deficient tumors. Across the whole study: Enrolled 2013-2016, patients had progressing, pretreated mismatch repair-deficient cancers of 12 types.

Produced via immunoSEQ multiplex PCR; TCRdb's table is partial and in-frame only. The data contain 50,000 or so clones, approximately 80% of them singletons. CDR3 size: 14 residues. V lost 4 bases to trimming and J lost 4 bases, with 14 bases between them. Germline V CDR1 and CDR2: MNHEY, SVGAGI. The specimen comprised PBMCs, sampled before pembrolizumab treatment. The source is an adult with mismatch repair-deficient cancer. The chain carries TRBV6-5 and TRBJ2-7; the D gene is possibly TRBD2 (6 bases). CDR3 protein: CASSFGGSSYEQYF. CDR3 nucleotide sequence: TGTGCCAGCAGTTTCGGGGGTTCATCGTACGAGCAGTACTTC.